Sequencing of this T cell receptor beta chain was carried out in a study of OX40 agonist ivuxolimab in advanced cancers. About the investigation overall: Ivuxolimab, which targeted the costimulatory receptor OX40 (CD134), was an agonistic, fully human IgG2 monoclonal antibody. Intravenous ivuxolimab was administered to patients every 2 weeks at six dose levels: 0.01, 0.1, 0.3, 1.5, 3 and 10 mg/kg. Of the roughly 52 dose-escalation patients, hepatocellular carcinoma was present in around 20, melanoma in some 15, renal cell carcinoma in 9 and head and neck cancer in 9. The dose-escalation cohort was 82.7% male with a mean age of 60 years, ranging from 23 to 79. Patients were allowed to have had prior anti-PD-1, anti-PD-L1 or anti-CTLA-4 therapy, and roughly two fifths of the dose-escalation patients had been treated with checkpoint inhibitors. Three dose-escalation patients achieved partial responses, one with hepatocellular carcinoma and two with cutaneous melanoma. Peripheral TCRbeta sequencing aimed to test whether ivuxolimab altered TCR sequence diversity and caused clonal T-cell expansion. The monotherapy dose-escalation portion (N of about 50 patients) of the phase I ivuxolimab trial is reported in the paper. Results and caveats for the whole study, not just this receptor: Partial responders in the 0.1-3.0 mg/kg groups had among the lowest normalized peripheral clonal expansion, especially among CD8+ T cells. After ivuxolimab, CD8+ T cells had more expanded clones than CD4+ T cells on average. At doses of 0.1 to 3.0 mg/kg, clonal expansion of both CD4+ and CD8+ T cells in blood was seen between baseline and week 6. Low levels of normalized T-cell clonal expansion were also seen in some patients who did not respond. The antigen specificity of the clonally expanded peripheral T cells was not determined.

The trial excluded patients who had a history of autoimmune disease or were on systemic immunosuppression. Peripheral blood for TCR sequencing was drawn from every dose cohort at baseline, at cycle 4 day 1 and at cycle 7 day 1. The samples were drawn from a first-in-human, open-label, multicenter phase I dose-escalation trial of ivuxolimab. The trial enrolled adults with locally advanced or metastatic head and neck squamous cell, hepatocellular, melanoma or renal cell carcinoma. Before TCR sequencing, CD4+ T cells and CD8+ T cells from peripheral blood were sorted into separate populations. A note on this clone: Its antigen remains undetermined. Per-base quality was not reported, and no clone a single base away is much larger than it.

Trimming takes 1 base from V and 0 bases from J, and the germline ends sit 7 bases apart. Reading from cysteine to phenylalanine, the CDR3 counts 15 amino acids. Solely the CDR3 DNA is kept, with 45 bases framed from the first base. Taken from the germline V gene, the CDR1 and CDR2 loops are SGHAT and FQNNGV. Genomic DNA was extracted from sorted cells for sequencing of the TCRbeta CDR3 region. The immunoSEQ Assay was used for sequencing of TCRbeta CDR3 regions. In its TCRdb copy, this immuneACCESS table keeps in-frame sequences only and misses some clones. Where compared with another copy, unresolved V genes explain less than half of these, and the others have no known cause. The sample yields around 86,000 clones; roughly 91% were counted once. Approximately 15% of the sample is taken by the ten largest.

Sample: CD4+ or CD8+ T cells sorted from blood, taken in a trial of the OX40 agonist ivuxolimab. The clonotype was recovered from an adult with an advanced solid tumor such as melanoma, head and neck, liver or kidney cancer. This chain joins TRBV11-2 to TRBJ2-1; no confident D gene assignment can be made. The CDR3 region reads CASSLVWLSYNEQFF. The DNA sequence is TGTGCCAGCAGCTTAGTTTGGCTCTCCTACAATGAGCAGTTCTTC.